Listed here are 2 T cell receptor beta chains from one sample, sequenced in a study of blood T cell repertoires in COVID-19. Profiled with immunoSEQ multiplex PCR; TCRdb holds only in-frame clones, not every one. This table holds about 130,000 clones, 85% found once. Sequences were obtained from peripheral blood. These receptors were collected from a woman older than 75 with acute or convalescent COVID-19.

The chain employs TRBV5-1 and TRBJ1-3; D unresolved. This CDR3 is 15 amino acids long. Trimming took off 0 bases at V and 2 bases at J, with 9 bases between the two ends. Germline V gives CDR1 SGHRS, CDR2 YFSETQ. The CDR3 sequence: CASSLAGSTGNTIYF. In DNA form, the CDR3 reads TGCGCCAGCAGCTTGGCAGGCAGTACTGGAAACACCATATATTTT.

This clone was counted between two and nine times. This chain connects TRBV20-1 to TRBJ1-5; weak D call: TRBD1 (5 bases). CDR1 DFQATT and CDR2 SNEGSKA come from the germline V gene (reference sequence). The CDR3 spans 15 residues. V was shortened by 3 bases and J by 3 bases, with 15 bases between the two germline ends. The CDR3 spells CSASYGGIHNQPQHF. CDR3 nucleotide sequence: TGCAGTGCTAGTTATGGGGGGATCCACAATCAGCCCCAGCATTTT.